A single sample is the source of the 15 T cell receptor beta chains below, sequenced in a study of cytotoxic CD8 clonotypes in ibrutinib-treated CLL (dated by TCRdb to about 2021). Libraries were made using the immunoSEQ multiplex PCR assay. Here the immuneACCESS table is served through TCRdb, limited to in-frame sequences with V and J called. Missing clones are a known gap in these copies; in checked studies unresolved V genes cover under half, and the rest lacks a known reason. This sample comprises 30,000 to 40,000 clones, about half of them detected only once. The ten largest clonotypes hold over 15% of the sample. The sequencing here drew on PBMCs, taken before ibrutinib treatment. These receptors came from a human donor with chronic lymphocytic leukemia.

The chain combines TRBV6-1 with TRBJ1-2, with TRBD1 as a possible D gene (5 bases). Germline V CDR1 and CDR2: MNHNS, SASEGT. Trimming pared 6 bases from V and 3 bases from J, leaving 14 bases between. The CDR3 totals 14 residues. The CDR3 nucleotides read TGTGCCAGCAGGGTTAGGCAGGGAGACTATGGCTACACCTTC. Translating gives CASRVRQGDYGYTF.

The chain is built from TRBV19 and TRBJ1-6; a weak D match, TRBD1 (5 bases). The CDR3 contains 16 residues. Trimming left V 10 bases short and J 2 bases short, with 18 bases between. Germline CDR1 is LNHDA and CDR2 is SQIVND (reference sequence). CDR3 sequence reads: CATAPQVGTYNSPLHF. CDR3 nucleotide sequence: TGTGCCACCGCGCCACAGGTCGGAACCTATAATTCACCCCTCCACTTT. The variable domain in full, completed from reference TRBV19 and TRBJ1-6, reads DGGITQSPKYLFRKEGQNVTLSCEQNLNHDAMYWYRQDPGQGLRLIYYSQIVNDFQKGDIAEGYSVSREKKESFPLTVTSAQKNPTAFYLCATAPQVGTYNSPLHFGNGTRLTVT.

This clone appeared a few times. This sequence joins TRBV27 and TRBJ1-2; tentative D call: TRBD1 (6 bases). CDR1 MNHEY and CDR2 SMNVEV come from the germline V gene (reference sequence). CDR3 size: 14 residues. V lost 4 bases and J lost 4, with 13 bases in between. The CDR3 region is CASSWREGGYGYTF. Here the CDR3 DNA reads TGTGCCAGCAGTTGGAGGGAGGGGGGCTATGGCTACACCTTC.

The table lists this clone with a few counts. The chain recombines TRBV4-1 with TRBJ2-7; the D gene is possibly TRBD2 (5 bases). Germline CDR1 MGHRA, CDR2 YSYEKL. The CDR3 sequence is 13 residues long. Trimming took off 3 bases at V and 4 bases at J, with 10 bases between the two ends. CDR3 nucleotides: TGCGCCAGCAGCCATTTCTTAGCGTACGAGCAGTACTTC. Its translation is CASSHFLAYEQYF.

The chain employs TRBV7-2 and TRBJ2-7, with 10 bases matching TRBD2. V shed 5 bases and J 9 bases; nucleotides not matched to a gene: 7. Germline CDR1 and CDR2: SGHTA and FQGNSA. This CDR3 spans 13 amino acids. The CDR3 region has the DNA TGTGCCAGCAGCCCGGGACTAGCGTTAAGGCAGTACTTC. This codes for CASSPGLALRQYF.

The chain joins TRBV9 to TRBJ2-3; D is perhaps TRBD1 or TRBD2 (7 bases each). V lost 2 bases to trimming and J lost 4 bases, with 11 bases between them. Germline-derived CDR1 and CDR2 are SGDLS and YYNGEE. This CDR3 comprises 14 residues. The CDR3 DNA is TGTGCCAGCAGCGTCCAGGGGGGGGCAGATACGCAGTATTTT. It encodes CASSVQGGADTQYF.

In its sample, this clone was seen a few times. The chain has TRBV6-1 and TRBJ2-5; maybe TRBD1 (5 bases). Trimming stripped 5 bases from V and 5 bases from J, with 15 bases between. The CDR3 is 14 amino acids. Per the germline V gene, CDR1 is MNHNS and CDR2 is SASEGT. The CDR3 region has the DNA TGTGCCAGCAGTTTATCCCAGGGTGGGGAGACCCAGTACTTC. This encodes CASSLSQGGETQYF.

The rearrangement uses TRBV5-4 and TRBJ2-1; D possibly corresponds to TRBD2 (6 bases). Germline loops: CDR1 SGHNT, CDR2 YYREEE (reference sequence). The ends were cut back, 3 bases at V and 1 base at J, with 11 bases in the middle. The CDR3 totals 15 residues. CDR3 sequence (DNA): TGTGCCAGCAGCTCAGCAGGGAGGTCCTACAATGAGCAGTTCTTC. Translated: CASSSAGRSYNEQFF.

The chain is built from TRBV5-1 and TRBJ2-3; 10 nucleotides match TRBD2. Germline trimming cut 4 bases from V and 2 bases from J; bases unmatched to any gene: 10. This CDR3 contains 17 residues. Per the germline V gene, CDR1 is SGHRS and CDR2 is YFSETQ. The CDR3 spells CASSPRGSGGPTDTQYF. DNA of the CDR3: TGCGCCAGCAGCCCACGGGGTAGCGGGGGGCCCACAGATACGCAGTATTTT.

The chain uses TRBV6-6 and TRBJ1-5; D might be TRBD1 (5 bases). The CDR3 contains 14 residues. Germline CDR1 and CDR2: MNHNY and SVGAGI (reference sequence). Trimming removed 8 bases at V and 6 bases at J, with 17 bases between. Here the CDR3 reads CASDSQGGIQPQHF. The CDR3 DNA is TGTGCCAGCGATAGTCAGGGAGGGATTCAGCCCCAGCATTTT.

This clone has more than one count but fewer than ten. The V gene is TRBV7-8, the J gene TRBJ1-6, with 11 bases matching TRBD1. In germline, CDR1 is SGHVS, CDR2 FQNEAQ. Unmatched junction bases numbered 13, after V lost 5 bases and J lost 7 bases. The CDR3 sequence is 18 residues long. The CDR3 sequence: CASSPIRMDRGLNSPLHF. The CDR3 DNA reads TGTGCCAGCAGCCCAATAAGGATGGACAGGGGGCTCAATTCACCCCTCCACTTT.

The chain joins TRBV5-1 to TRBJ1-1; a weak D match, TRBD1 (5 bases). The germline V and J ends were trimmed by 3 bases and 8 bases, with 20 bases remaining between them. There are 15 residues in the CDR3. Germline values: CDR1 SGHRS, CDR2 YFSETQ. The CDR3 here is CASSSGRGDTEEAFF. The CDR3 DNA reads TGCGCCAGCAGCTCGGGGAGGGGAGATACTGAGGAAGCTTTCTTT.

V and J are TRBV6-1 and TRBJ2-5; D is undetermined. CDR3 size: 17 residues. The V gene lost 3 bases and the J gene lost 0 bases, with 17 bases spanning the gap. Germline V gene lookup returns CDR1 MNHNS and CDR2 SASEGT. The chain's CDR3 is CASSELDWSPNQETQYF. The CDR3 coding sequence is TGTGCCAGCAGTGAGTTAGATTGGTCTCCAAACCAAGAGACCCAGTACTTC.

The V gene is TRBV4-1, the J gene TRBJ1-4; D gene ambiguous. Germline V gene data show CDR1 as MGHRA and CDR2 as YSYEKL. CDR3 length equals 17 residues. V lost 4 bases and J lost 0, with 15 bases in between. The CDR3 reads CASSLIGELATNEKLFF. The CDR3 DNA reads as TGCGCCAGCAGCCTGATCGGGGAATTAGCAACTAATGAAAAACTGTTTTTT.

This rearrangement joins TRBV5-1 to TRBJ1-2, with TRBD1 matching over 10 bases. Germline values: CDR1 SGHRS, CDR2 YFSETQ. The CDR3 extends over 17 amino acids. The trim removed 4 bases at V and 5 bases at J, leaving 14 bases unmatched. The CDR3 here is CASSPVGIRTGGYGYTF. Here the CDR3 DNA reads TGCGCCAGCAGCCCGGTGGGAATACGGACAGGGGGTTATGGCTACACCTTC.